This T cell receptor (beta chain) derives from a study of T cells after yellow fever vaccination. Study in general: With SMART-Seq v4 Ultra Low Input, the fractions containing low cell numbers were prepared. Study-wide findings and caveats: Reappearance after the booster was observed for most primary-vaccination clones (around 95% CD4, about 90% CD8). The appearance of a small share of clonotypes in both CD4 and CD8 compartments was observed.

V lost 4 bases, J lost 8 bases, and 13 bases lay in between. Germline-derived CDR1 and CDR2 are SGHRS and YFSETQ. The CDR3 loop spans 13 amino acids. This clonotype showed up many times. Its antigen remains unknown. A process of 5'RACE template switching, which added a universal primer site and UMIs, was used to make TCR cDNA. TCRdb re-called the 5' RACE reads through MiXCR, storing one row per CDR3 protein. The table has hundreds of thousands of distinct CDR3 sequences, around 19% seen once; the top ten hold over 15%. Material: PBMCs, obtained before the yellow fever booster vaccination. This chain connects TRBV5-1 to TRBJ2-1, with D tentatively TRBD2 (5 bases). This TCR derives from a man younger than 35 who received the YFV17D yellow fever vaccine. CDR3: CASSDPGKDEQFF. DNA for the CDR3: TGCGCCAGCAGCGATCCCGGGAAGGATGAGCAGTTCTTC.